The 2 T cell receptor beta chains given below trace back to one sample, sequenced in a study of graft-versus-host responses after intestinal transplantation. These receptors lack a known antigen. Only in-frame clones appear in the TCRdb table, and some are missing; sequencing was by immunoSEQ multiplex PCR. The sample shows tens of thousands of clones, around 87% of them seen only once. The sequences come from unstimulated CD8+ T cells sorted from spleen or lymph node cells, collected before transplant. The receptors were sampled from a human donor who was the organ donor for an intestinal transplant.

CDR3 DNA sequence: TGTGCCAGCAGTTTATTGGAGAGCGGGGGGAATGGCTACACCTTC. This sequence encodes CASSLLESGGNGYTF. The chain links TRBV27 to TRBJ1-2, with D maybe TRBD1 (5 bases). The CDR3 contains 15 residues. Trimming cost V 1 base and J 6 bases, with 15 bases left between them. Germline V gene data show CDR1 as MNHEY and CDR2 as SMNVEV (reference sequence).

V and J are TRBV6-4 and TRBJ1-5; no firm D call. The V end was cut by 3 bases, the J end by 1 base, with 7 bases between. This CDR3 comprises 14 residues. The V gene's germline CDR1 is MRHNA and CDR2 SNTAGT. The CDR3 region has the DNA TGTGCCAGCAGTGAATTTCTAAGCAATCAGCCCCAGCATTTT. This gives the protein CASSEFLSNQPQHF.